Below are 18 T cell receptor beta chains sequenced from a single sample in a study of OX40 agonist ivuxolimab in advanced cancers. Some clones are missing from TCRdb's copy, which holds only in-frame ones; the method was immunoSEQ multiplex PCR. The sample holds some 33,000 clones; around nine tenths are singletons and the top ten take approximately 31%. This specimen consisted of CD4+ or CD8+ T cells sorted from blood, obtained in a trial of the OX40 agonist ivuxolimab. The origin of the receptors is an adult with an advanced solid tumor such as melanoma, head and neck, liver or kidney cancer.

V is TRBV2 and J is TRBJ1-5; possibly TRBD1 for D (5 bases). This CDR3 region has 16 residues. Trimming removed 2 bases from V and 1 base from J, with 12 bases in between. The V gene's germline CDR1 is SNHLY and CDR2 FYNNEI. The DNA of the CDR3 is TGTGCCAGCAGTGAATGGGGGATTGGGAGCAATCAGCCCCAGCATTTT. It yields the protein CASSEWGIGSNQPQHF.

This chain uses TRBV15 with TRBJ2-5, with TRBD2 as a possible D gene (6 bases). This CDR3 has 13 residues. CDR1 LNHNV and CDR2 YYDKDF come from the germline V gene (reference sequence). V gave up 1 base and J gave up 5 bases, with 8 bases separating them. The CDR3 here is CATSRAGGETQYF. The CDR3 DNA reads TGTGCCACCAGCAGAGCCGGAGGGGAGACCCAGTACTTC.

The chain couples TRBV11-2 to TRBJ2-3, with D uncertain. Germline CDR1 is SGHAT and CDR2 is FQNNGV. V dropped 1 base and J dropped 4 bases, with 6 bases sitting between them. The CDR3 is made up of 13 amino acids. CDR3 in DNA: TGTGCCAGCAGCTTAGTTGGGGCAGATACGCAGTATTTT. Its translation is CASSLVGADTQYF.

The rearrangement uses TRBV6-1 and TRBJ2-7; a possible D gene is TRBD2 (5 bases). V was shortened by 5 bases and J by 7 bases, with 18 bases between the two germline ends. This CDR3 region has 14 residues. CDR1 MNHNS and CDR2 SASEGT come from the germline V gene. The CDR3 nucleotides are TGTGCCAGCAGTCCCCGGGGTGAGATTAAGGAGCAGTACTTC. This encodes CASSPRGEIKEQYF.

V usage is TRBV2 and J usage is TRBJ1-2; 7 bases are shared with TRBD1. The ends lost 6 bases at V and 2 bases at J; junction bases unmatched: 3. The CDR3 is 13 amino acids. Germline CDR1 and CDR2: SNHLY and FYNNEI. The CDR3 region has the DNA TGTGCCAGCAGGACAGGGAGGAACTATGGCTACACCTTC. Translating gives CASRTGRNYGYTF.

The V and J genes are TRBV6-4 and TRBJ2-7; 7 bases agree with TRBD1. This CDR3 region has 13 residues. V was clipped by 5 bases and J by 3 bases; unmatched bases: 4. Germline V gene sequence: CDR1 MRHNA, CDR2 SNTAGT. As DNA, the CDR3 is TGTGCCAGCAGTTCCGGGACAGTCTACGAGCAGTACTTC. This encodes CASSSGTVYEQYF.

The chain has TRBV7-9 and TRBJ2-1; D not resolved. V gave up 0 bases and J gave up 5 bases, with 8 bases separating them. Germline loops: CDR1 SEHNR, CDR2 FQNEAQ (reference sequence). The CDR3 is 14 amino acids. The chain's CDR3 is CASSLAFANNEQFF. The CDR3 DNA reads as TGTGCCAGCAGCTTAGCCTTTGCGAACAATGAGCAGTTCTTC.

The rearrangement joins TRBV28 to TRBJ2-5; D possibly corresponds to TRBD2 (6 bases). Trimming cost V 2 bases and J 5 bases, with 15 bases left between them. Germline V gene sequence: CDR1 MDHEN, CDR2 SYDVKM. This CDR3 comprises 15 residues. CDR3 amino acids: CASSLELAVRETQYF. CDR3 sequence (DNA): TGTGCCAGCAGTTTAGAACTAGCAGTAAGGGAGACCCAGTACTTC.

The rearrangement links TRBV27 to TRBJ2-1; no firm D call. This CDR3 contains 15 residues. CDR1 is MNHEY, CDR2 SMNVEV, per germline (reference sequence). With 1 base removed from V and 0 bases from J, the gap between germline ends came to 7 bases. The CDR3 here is CASSLFLDSYNEQFF. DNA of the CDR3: TGTGCCAGCAGTTTATTCCTCGACTCCTACAATGAGCAGTTCTTC.

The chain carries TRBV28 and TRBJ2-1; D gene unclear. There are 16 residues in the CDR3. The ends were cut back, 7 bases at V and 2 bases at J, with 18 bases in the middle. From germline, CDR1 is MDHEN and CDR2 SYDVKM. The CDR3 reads CASTPFAVPPYNEQFF. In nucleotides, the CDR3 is TGTGCCAGCACCCCTTTCGCGGTCCCGCCCTACAATGAGCAGTTCTTC.

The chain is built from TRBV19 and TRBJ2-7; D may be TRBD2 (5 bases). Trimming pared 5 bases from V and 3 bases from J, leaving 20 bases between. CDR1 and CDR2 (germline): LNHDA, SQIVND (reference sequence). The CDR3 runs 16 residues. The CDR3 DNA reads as TGTGCCAGTAGTCCACGAATAGAGGACGGAGGCTACGAGCAGTACTTC. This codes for CASSPRIEDGGYEQYF.

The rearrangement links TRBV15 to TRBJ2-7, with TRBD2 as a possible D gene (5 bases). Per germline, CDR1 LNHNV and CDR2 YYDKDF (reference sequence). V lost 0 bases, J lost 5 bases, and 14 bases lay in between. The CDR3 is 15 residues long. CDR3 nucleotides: TGTGCCACCAGCAGAGATCGAGAGGGTTCGGACGAGCAGTACTTC. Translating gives CATSRDREGSDEQYF.

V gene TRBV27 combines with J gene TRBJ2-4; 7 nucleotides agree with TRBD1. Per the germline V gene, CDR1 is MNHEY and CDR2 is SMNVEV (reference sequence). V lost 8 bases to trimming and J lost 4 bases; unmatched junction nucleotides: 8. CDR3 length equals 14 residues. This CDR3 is CASRLQGLKNIQYF. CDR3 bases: TGTGCCAGCCGCCTACAGGGGTTAAAAAACATTCAGTACTTC.

The CDR3 DNA reads TGTGCCAGCAGCGTAGGGGACAGGGGTTATTCACCCCTCCACTTT. Its translation: CASSVGDRGYSPLHF. The rearrangement uses TRBV9 and TRBJ1-6, with 10 bases matching TRBD1. The CDR3 has 15 amino acids. Germline trimming cut 0 bases from V and 8 bases from J; bases unmatched to any gene: 2. The V gene's germline CDR1 is SGDLS and CDR2 YYNGEE.

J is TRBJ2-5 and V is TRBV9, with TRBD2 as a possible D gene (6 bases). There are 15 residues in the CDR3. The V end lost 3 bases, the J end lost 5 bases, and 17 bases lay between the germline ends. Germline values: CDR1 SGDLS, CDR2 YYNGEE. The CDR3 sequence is CASSANSAGSETQYF. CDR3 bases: TGTGCCAGCAGCGCTAATTCGGCGGGGTCGGAGACCCAGTACTTC.

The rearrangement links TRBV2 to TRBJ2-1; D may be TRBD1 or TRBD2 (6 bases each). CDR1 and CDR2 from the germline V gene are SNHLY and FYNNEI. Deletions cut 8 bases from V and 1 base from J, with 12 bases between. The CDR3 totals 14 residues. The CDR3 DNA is TGTGCCAGCCCGGGGGCCTCGTCCTACAATGAGCAGTTCTTC. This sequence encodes CASPGASSYNEQFF. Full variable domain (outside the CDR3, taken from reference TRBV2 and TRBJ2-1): EPEVTQTPSHQVTQMGQEVILRCVPISNHLYFYWYRQILGQKVEFLVSFYNNEISEKSEIFDDQFSVERPDGSNFTLKIRSTKLEDSAMYFCASPGASSYNEQFFGPGTRLTVL.

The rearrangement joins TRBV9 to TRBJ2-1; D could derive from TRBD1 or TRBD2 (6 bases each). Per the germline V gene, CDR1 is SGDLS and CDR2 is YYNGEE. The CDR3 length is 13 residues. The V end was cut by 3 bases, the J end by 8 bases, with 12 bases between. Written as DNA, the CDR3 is TGTGCCAGCAGCGCCGAGGGGGAGGATGAGCAGTTCTTC. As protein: CASSAEGEDEQFF.

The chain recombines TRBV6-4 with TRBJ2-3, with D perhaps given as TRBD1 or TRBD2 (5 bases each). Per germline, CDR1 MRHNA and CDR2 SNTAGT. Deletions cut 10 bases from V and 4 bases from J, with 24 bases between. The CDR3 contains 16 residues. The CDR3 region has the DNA TGTGCCACCTCCGAGGAGTCGGGTATGGGGGCAGATACGCAGTATTTT. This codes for CATSEESGMGADTQYF.